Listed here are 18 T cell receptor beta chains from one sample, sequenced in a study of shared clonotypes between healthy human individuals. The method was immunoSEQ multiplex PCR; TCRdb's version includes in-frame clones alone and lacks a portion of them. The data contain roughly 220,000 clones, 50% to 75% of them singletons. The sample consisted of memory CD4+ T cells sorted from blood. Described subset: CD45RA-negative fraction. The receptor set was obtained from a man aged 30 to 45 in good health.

The CDR3 is CASSPLSRTDYGYTF. The CDR3 nucleotides are TGCGCCAGCAGCCCTCTATCGCGGACGGACTATGGCTACACCTTC. The chain has TRBV4-1 and TRBJ1-2; D unresolved. There are 15 residues in the CDR3. Trimming removed 4 bases at V and 3 bases at J, with 15 bases between. From germline, CDR1 is MGHRA and CDR2 YSYEKL.

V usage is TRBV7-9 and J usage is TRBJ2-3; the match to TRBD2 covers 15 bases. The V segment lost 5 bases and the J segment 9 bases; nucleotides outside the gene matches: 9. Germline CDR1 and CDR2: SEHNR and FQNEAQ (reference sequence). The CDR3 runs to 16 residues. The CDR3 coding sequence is TGTGCCAGCAGCCCAGGACTAGCGGGAGGGCCTTCGACGCAGTATTTT. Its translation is CASSPGLAGGPSTQYF.

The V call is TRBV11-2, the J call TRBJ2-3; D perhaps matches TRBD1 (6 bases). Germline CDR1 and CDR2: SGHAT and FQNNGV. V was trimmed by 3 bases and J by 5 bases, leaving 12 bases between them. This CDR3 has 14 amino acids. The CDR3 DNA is TGTGCCAGCAGCTTTACAGGGCAGGAAGATACGCAGTATTTT. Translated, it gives CASSFTGQEDTQYF.

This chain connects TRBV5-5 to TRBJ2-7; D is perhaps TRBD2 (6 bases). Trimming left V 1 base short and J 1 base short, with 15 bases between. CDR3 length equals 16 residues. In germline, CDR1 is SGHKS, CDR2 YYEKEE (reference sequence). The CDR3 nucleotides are TGTGCCAGCAGCTTGAGCCCTCTCGGACTATCCTACGAGCAGTACTTC. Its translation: CASSLSPLGLSYEQYF.

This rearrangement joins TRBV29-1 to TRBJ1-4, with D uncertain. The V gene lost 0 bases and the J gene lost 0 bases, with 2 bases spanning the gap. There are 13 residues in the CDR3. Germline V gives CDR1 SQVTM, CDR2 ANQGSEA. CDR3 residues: CSVEDSTNEKLFF. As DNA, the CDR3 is TGCAGCGTTGAAGATTCAACTAATGAAAAACTGTTTTTT. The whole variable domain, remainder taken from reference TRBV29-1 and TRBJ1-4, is SAVISQKPSRDICQRGTSLTIQCQVDSQVTMMFWYRQQPGQSLTLIATANQGSEATYESGFVIDKFPISRPNLTFSTLTVSNMSPEDSSIYLCSVEDSTNEKLFFGSGTQLSVL.

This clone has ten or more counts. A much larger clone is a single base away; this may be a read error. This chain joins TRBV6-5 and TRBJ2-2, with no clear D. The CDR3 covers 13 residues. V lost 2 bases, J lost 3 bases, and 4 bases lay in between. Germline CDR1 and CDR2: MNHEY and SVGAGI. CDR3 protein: CASSYEDTGELFF. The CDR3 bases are TGTGCCAGCAGTTACGAGGACACCGGGGAGCTGTTTTTT.

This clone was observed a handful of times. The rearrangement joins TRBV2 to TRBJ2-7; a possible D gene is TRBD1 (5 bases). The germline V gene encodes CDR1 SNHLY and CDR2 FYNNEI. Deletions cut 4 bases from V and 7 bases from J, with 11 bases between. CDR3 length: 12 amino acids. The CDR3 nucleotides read TGTGCCAGCAGTGCGCGGCCAGGGGAGCAGTACTTC. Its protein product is CASSARPGEQYF.

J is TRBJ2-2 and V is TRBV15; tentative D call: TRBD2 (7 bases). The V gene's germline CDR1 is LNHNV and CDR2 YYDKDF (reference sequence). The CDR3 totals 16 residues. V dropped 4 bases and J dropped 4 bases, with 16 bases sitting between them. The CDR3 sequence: CATSTRAGTPTGELFF. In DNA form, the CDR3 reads TGTGCCACCAGCACCCGAGCGGGGACACCCACCGGGGAGCTGTTTTTT.

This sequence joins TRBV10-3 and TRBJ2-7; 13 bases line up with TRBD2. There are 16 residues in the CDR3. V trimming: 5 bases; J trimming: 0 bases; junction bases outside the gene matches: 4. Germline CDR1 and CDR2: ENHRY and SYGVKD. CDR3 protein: CAISTSGRESSYEQYF. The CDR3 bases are TGTGCCATCAGTACTAGCGGGAGGGAGAGCTCCTACGAGCAGTACTTC.

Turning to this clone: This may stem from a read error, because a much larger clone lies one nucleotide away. The CDR3 protein is CASSQDPGLGGYTF. CDR3 DNA sequence: TGCGCCAGCAGCCAAGATCCGGGTTTGGGTGGCTACACCTTC. The V gene is TRBV4-1, the J gene TRBJ1-2; D ambiguous. Germline CDR1 MGHRA, CDR2 YSYEKL. The V gene lost 0 bases and the J gene lost 7 bases, with 12 bases spanning the gap. This CDR3 is built from 14 residues.

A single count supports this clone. CDR3 in amino acids: CAISEGDPYNEQFF. CDR3 in DNA: TGTGCCATCAGTGAGGGCGACCCCTACAATGAGCAGTTCTTC. This chain connects TRBV10-3 to TRBJ2-1; unclear D gene. There are 14 residues in the CDR3. Germline lookup yields CDR1 ENHRY and CDR2 SYGVKD. Trimming removed 2 bases from V and 2 bases from J, with 7 bases in between.

CDR3 amino acids: CASSLRTRGRVNTEAFF. CDR3 nucleotide sequence: TGTGCCAGCAGTTTACGCACGAGAGGCAGGGTGAACACTGAAGCTTTCTTT. The chain employs TRBV27 and TRBJ1-1; D is perhaps TRBD1 (5 bases). CDR1 MNHEY and CDR2 SMNVEV come from the germline V gene (reference sequence). The V gene lost 2 bases and the J gene lost 0 bases, with 16 bases spanning the gap. The CDR3 length is 17 residues.

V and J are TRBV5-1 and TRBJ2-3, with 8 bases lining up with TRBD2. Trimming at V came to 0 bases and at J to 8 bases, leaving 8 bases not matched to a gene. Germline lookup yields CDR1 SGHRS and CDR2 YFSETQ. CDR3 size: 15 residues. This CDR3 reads CASSLEVTSGGTQYF. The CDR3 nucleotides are TGCGCCAGCAGCTTGGAAGTTACTAGCGGAGGTACGCAGTATTTT.

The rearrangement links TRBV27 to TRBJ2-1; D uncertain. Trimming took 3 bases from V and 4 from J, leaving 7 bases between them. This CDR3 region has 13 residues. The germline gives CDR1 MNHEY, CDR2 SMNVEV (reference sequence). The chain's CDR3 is CASSLNVYNEQFF. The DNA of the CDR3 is TGTGCCAGCAGTTTGAACGTGTACAATGAGCAGTTCTTC.

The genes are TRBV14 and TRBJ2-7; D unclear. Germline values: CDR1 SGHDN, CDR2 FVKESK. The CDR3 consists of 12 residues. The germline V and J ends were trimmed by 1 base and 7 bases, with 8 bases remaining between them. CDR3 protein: CASSQGAPEQYF. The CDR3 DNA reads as TGTGCCAGCAGCCAAGGTGCTCCGGAGCAGTACTTC.

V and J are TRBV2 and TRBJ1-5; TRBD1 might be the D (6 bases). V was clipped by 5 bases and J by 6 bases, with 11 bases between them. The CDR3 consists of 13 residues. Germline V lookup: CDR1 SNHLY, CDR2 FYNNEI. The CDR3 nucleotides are TGTGCCAGCAGTTTACAGGGAAGTCAGCCCCAGCATTTT. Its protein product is CASSLQGSQPQHF.

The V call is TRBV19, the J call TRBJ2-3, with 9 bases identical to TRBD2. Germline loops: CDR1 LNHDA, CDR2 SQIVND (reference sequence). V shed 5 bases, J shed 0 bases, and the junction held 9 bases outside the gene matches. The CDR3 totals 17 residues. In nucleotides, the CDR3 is TGTGCCAGTAGTTCGCTAGCGGGACGCTCTAGCACAGATACGCAGTATTTT. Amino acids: CASSSLAGRSSTDTQYF.

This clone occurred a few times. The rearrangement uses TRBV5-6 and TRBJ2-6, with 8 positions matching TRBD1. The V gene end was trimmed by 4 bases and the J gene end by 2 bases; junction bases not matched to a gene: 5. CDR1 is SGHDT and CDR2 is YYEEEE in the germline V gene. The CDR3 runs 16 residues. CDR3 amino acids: CASSLPTGAGANVLTF. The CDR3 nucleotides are TGTGCCAGCAGCCTGCCGACAGGGGCTGGGGCCAACGTCCTGACTTTC.